This T cell receptor beta chain was sequenced in a study of response to subunit inactivated influenza vaccine. TCRdb redid the calling of the RT-PCR reads with MiXCR, one entry per CDR3 protein. Of about 780,000 distinct CDR3 sequences listed, around 18% are singletons. This clonotype was seen more than once but under ten times. This receptor was obtained from a man aged 50 or older who received an inactivated influenza vaccine. The source was PBMCs from blood, collected roughly 5 days after vaccination.

CDR3 in DNA: TGTGCCACCAGTGATTTTAGGGGTAGCGGGAGTCTGAACACCGGGGAGCTGTTTTTT. Translation: CATSDFRGSGSLNTGELFF. V is TRBV24-1 and J is TRBJ2-2; 9 nucleotides line up with TRBD2. Germline V gives CDR1 KGHDR, CDR2 SFDVKD. V shed 1 base, J shed 1 base, and the junction held 9 bases outside the gene matches. This CDR3 contains 19 residues.